The T cell receptor beta chain described here comes from a study of T cell responses to AZD1222 COVID-19 vaccine. Sequenced by immunoSEQ multiplex PCR; TCRdb stores in-frame clones only, minus some. The sample lists over 150,000 clones, just under 90% occurring once. Study findings and constraints: The study sampled repertoires only after the peak T cell response.

As to this clone: Its antigen is unknown.

The material sequenced was peripheral blood, taken on day 0 of AZD1222 vaccination. This clonotype originated in an adult in good health.

The CDR3 DNA reads TGCGCCAGCAGCCGCGGGACAGACACAGATACGCAGTATTTT. It is translated as CASSRGTDTDTQYF. The chain employs TRBV5-1 and TRBJ2-3; TRBD1 might be the D (7 bases). V was trimmed by 4 bases and J by 2 bases, leaving 11 bases between them. This CDR3 spans 14 amino acids. Germline V lookup: CDR1 SGHRS, CDR2 YFSETQ.